The 31 T cell receptor beta chains below all came from one sample that was sequenced in a study of blood T cell repertoires in COVID-19. Using immunoSEQ multiplex PCR, the repertoire was profiled, and TCRdb retains in-frame clones only, with some absent. The sample contains over 250,000 clones, approximately 83% of which appear only once. Input material: peripheral blood. The receptors stem from a woman in her fifties or sixties who had recovered from COVID-19.

This sequence joins TRBV20-1 and TRBJ2-5; D unclear. Germline assignment: CDR1 DFQATT and CDR2 SNEGSKA (reference sequence). The CDR3 loop spans 10 amino acids. The CDR3 nucleotides are TGCAGCTGTGCTAGGGAGACCCAGTACTTC. Its protein is CSCARETQYF.

The chain has TRBV6-2 or TRBV6-3 and TRBJ1-1, with D hard to call. The CDR3 runs 12 residues. Between the trimmed V and J ends, which lost 4 bases and 10 bases, there was a span of 13 bases. Germline V gene sequence: CDR1 MNHEY, CDR2 SVGEGT. The CDR3, as DNA: TGTGCCAGCAGTTCGACTCTTTTTCGAGCTTTCTTT. As protein: CASSSTLFRAFF.

The chain combines TRBV15 with TRBJ2-7; D is undetermined. Trimming took off 0 bases at V and 6 bases at J, with 15 bases between the two ends. Germline assignment: CDR1 LNHNV and CDR2 YYDKDF (reference sequence). The CDR3 spans 15 residues. The CDR3 DNA follows: TGTGCCACCAGCAGAGATGATAACACCGCTCGCGAGCAGTACTTC. Its translation: CATSRDDNTAREQYF.

The rearrangement uses TRBV28 and TRBJ2-7; 9 bases are a match to TRBD1. Germline CDR1 and CDR2: MDHEN and SYDVKM. Trimming took 4 bases from V and 5 from J; bases not matched to a gene: 9. CDR3 size: 15 residues. The CDR3 nucleotides are TGTGCCAGCAGTTCTCCGGGACAGGGTTCCCACGAGCAGTACTTC. Protein: CASSSPGQGSHEQYF.

This sequence joins TRBV7-6 and TRBJ1-5; 8 bases are shared with TRBD1. The CDR3 covers 17 residues. Germline loops: CDR1 SGHVS, CDR2 FNYEAQ. The trim removed 1 base at V and 9 bases at J, leaving 14 bases unmatched. The CDR3 bases are TGTGCCAGCAGCTTAGTCCCCACGGACAGGGCCAGGTGGCCCCAGCATTTT. It encodes CASSLVPTDRARWPQHF.

This clone was observed a handful of times. The V call is TRBV7-2, the J call TRBJ2-1; D uncertain. V was trimmed by 1 base and J by 6 bases, leaving 16 bases between them. Germline CDR1 and CDR2: SGHTA and FQGNSA. CDR3 length: 16 residues. CDR3 amino acids: CASSLVGGPAPNEQFF. CDR3 in DNA: TGTGCCAGCAGCTTAGTAGGTGGGCCCGCCCCCAATGAGCAGTTCTTC.

This chain uses TRBV27 with TRBJ1-2, with 8 bases fitting TRBD1. The CDR3 sequence is 14 residues long. V was clipped by 6 bases and J by 5 bases; unmatched bases: 8. Germline assignment: CDR1 MNHEY and CDR2 SMNVEV (reference sequence). CDR3 amino acids: CASSPGQGGYGYTF. For the CDR3, the DNA is TGTGCCAGCAGCCCAGGACAGGGCGGGTATGGCTACACCTTC.

The V call is TRBV28, the J call TRBJ2-1, with TRBD2 matching 7 bases. CDR1 and CDR2 (germline): MDHEN, SYDVKM. Losses at the gene ends were 5 bases for V and 2 bases for J; bases not matched to a gene: 3. The CDR3 is 14 amino acids. This CDR3 reads CASSPSGPYNEQFF. CDR3 DNA sequence: TGTGCCAGCAGTCCTAGCGGACCCTACAATGAGCAGTTCTTC.

The DNA of the CDR3 is TGCAGTGCGTCAGACCAAGAGACCCAGTACTTC. This translates into CSASDQETQYF. The genes are TRBV20-1 and TRBJ2-5; no firm D call. The germline gives CDR1 DFQATT, CDR2 SNEGSKA (reference sequence). V lost 6 bases to trimming and J lost 0 bases, with 5 bases between them. The CDR3 is made up of 11 amino acids.

The genes are TRBV30 and TRBJ1-1, with D possibly matching TRBD1 (6 bases). CDR3 length: 11 residues. V lost 8 bases and J lost 1, with 8 bases in between. Germline V lookup: CDR1 GTSNPN, CDR2 SVGIG (reference sequence). The CDR3 nucleotides read TGTGCCCAGGGGAGGAACACTGAAGCTTTCTTT. Its protein is CAQGRNTEAFF. Supplemented by reference TRBV30 and TRBJ1-1, the full variable domain reads SQTIHQWPATLVQPVGSPLSLECTVEGTSNPNLYWYRQAAGRGLQLLFYSVGIGQISSEVPQNLSASRPQDRQFILSSKKLLLSDSGFYLCAQGRNTEAFFGQGTRLTVV.

This rearrangement joins TRBV19 to TRBJ1-4, with 12 nucleotides matching TRBD1. There are 18 residues in the CDR3. V shed 5 bases, J shed 5 bases, and the junction held 12 bases outside the gene matches. Germline V gene data show CDR1 as LNHDA and CDR2 as SQIVND (reference sequence). The CDR3 region has the DNA TGTGCCAGTAGTTCCTACGGGACAGGGGGCCCCTCCAATGAAAAACTGTTTTTT. It is translated as CASSSYGTGGPSNEKLFF.

J is TRBJ1-1 and V is TRBV7-2; the D gene is possibly TRBD1 (5 bases). The length of the CDR3 is 17 residues. CDR1 is SGHTA and CDR2 is FQGNSA in the germline V gene. Trimming pared 6 bases from V and 2 bases from J, leaving 22 bases between. The CDR3 protein is CASSTNSKGRSNTEAFF. The CDR3 DNA reads as TGTGCCAGCAGTACGAATAGCAAGGGGAGGAGTAACACTGAAGCTTTCTTT.

V usage is TRBV27 and J usage is TRBJ2-7; 8 bases align to TRBD1. The ends lost 3 bases at V and 2 bases at J; junction bases unmatched: 3. Germline CDR1 and CDR2: MNHEY and SMNVEV (reference sequence). This CDR3 region has 14 residues. The CDR3 is CASSFGQGPYEQYF. The CDR3 DNA sequence: TGTGCCAGCAGTTTCGGACAGGGCCCCTACGAGCAGTACTTC.

The chain is built from TRBV7-3 and TRBJ2-1; 12 bases agree with TRBD2. After removal of 4 bases from V and 7 bases from J, the junction contained 8 bases not matched to a gene. CDR1 is SGHTA and CDR2 is FQGTGA in the germline V gene. CDR3 size: 16 residues. The CDR3 DNA reads TGTGCCAGCAGCTCCCTACGGGGACTAGCGGGTAATGAGCAGTTCTTC. Its protein product is CASSSLRGLAGNEQFF.

V usage is TRBV7-3 and J usage is TRBJ1-6; weak D call: TRBD1 (6 bases). Germline V gives CDR1 SGHTA, CDR2 FQGTGA. Trimming removed 5 bases at V and 7 bases at J, with 15 bases between. This CDR3 comprises 15 residues. The CDR3: CASSLQGYPNSPLHF. The CDR3 coding sequence is TGTGCCAGCAGCCTTCAGGGGTACCCAAATTCACCCCTCCACTTT.

This chain connects TRBV25-1 to TRBJ2-5, with 8 bases fitting TRBD1. J lost 4 bases, V lost 0 bases, and 4 bases had no gene match. The CDR3 is 15 residues long. Germline CDR1 and CDR2: MGHDK and SYGVNS. The CDR3 sequence is CASSEYRGLGETQYF. The CDR3 nucleotides read TGTGCCAGCAGTGAATACAGGGGGCTAGGAGAGACCCAGTACTTC.

This clone was recorded only once. The chain employs TRBV30 and TRBJ1-2, with a possible D match to TRBD1 (5 bases). CDR1 is GTSNPN and CDR2 is SVGIG in the germline V gene (reference sequence). The V end was cut by 4 bases, the J end by 0 bases, with 6 bases between. The CDR3 is 12 amino acids. The CDR3 DNA follows: TGTGCCTGGACAGGGACTAACTATGGCTACACCTTC. It codes for CAWTGTNYGYTF.

The V gene is TRBV19, the J gene TRBJ2-4; 7 bases fit TRBD2. Germline V lookup: CDR1 LNHDA, CDR2 SQIVND (reference sequence). V dropped 1 base and J dropped 5; count of bases not matched to a gene: 8. The CDR3 contains 16 residues. This CDR3 is CASSIGGRAFENIQYF. CDR3 coding DNA: TGTGCCAGTAGTATAGGGGGGAGGGCCTTCGAAAACATTCAGTACTTC.

The V call is TRBV12-3 or TRBV12-4, the J call TRBJ2-3; D unresolved. The V and J ends lost 1 base and 6 bases respectively, with 8 bases between them. The CDR3 runs 13 residues. The CDR3 protein is CASSLGSPDTQYF. CDR3 sequence (DNA): TGTGCCAGCAGTTTAGGGAGTCCCGATACGCAGTATTTT.

This clone turned up a few times. V usage is TRBV7-3 and J usage is TRBJ2-2; TRBD1 is a possible D gene (5 bases). The V end lost 5 bases, the J end lost 2 bases, and 15 bases lay between the germline ends. Per germline, CDR1 SGHTA and CDR2 FQGTGA. The CDR3 contains 16 residues. This CDR3 reads CASSKGIGSNTGELFF. The CDR3 coding sequence is TGTGCCAGCAGCAAGGGGATCGGTTCTAACACCGGGGAGCTGTTTTTT.

This clone was detected once. The chain has TRBV12-3 or TRBV12-4 and TRBJ2-2; D gene ambiguous. The CDR3 is made up of 12 amino acids. The V end was cut by 3 bases, the J end by 5 bases, with 4 bases between. The CDR3 DNA reads TGTGCCAGCAGTTTCCCGACCGGGGAGCTGTTTTTT. Translation: CASSFPTGELFF.

The rearrangement uses TRBV6-5 and TRBJ2-1; possible D gene TRBD2, 5 bases. Germline CDR1 and CDR2: MNHEY and SVGAGI. CDR3 size: 14 residues. V lost 6 bases and J lost 4, with 13 bases in between. The CDR3 nucleotides read TGTGCCAGCAGCCCCGGCCGGGGATACAATGAGCAGTTCTTC. Its translation is CASSPGRGYNEQFF.

The chain uses TRBV5-8 and TRBJ1-2, with 10 bases lining up with TRBD1. CDR1 and CDR2 (germline): SGHTS, YDEGEE. V was clipped by 4 bases and J by 8 bases; unmatched bases: 8. The CDR3 covers 14 residues. The CDR3 spells CASSKDRGIKGYTF. The CDR3 nucleotides are TGTGCCAGCAGCAAGGACAGGGGGATAAAGGGCTACACCTTC. Using reference TRBV5-8 and TRBJ1-2 for the parts outside the CDR3, the full variable domain is EAGVTQSPTHLIKTRGQQATLRCSPISGHTSVYWYQQALGLGLQFLLWYDEGEERNRGNFPPRFSGRQFPNYSSELNVNALELEDSALYLCASSKDRGIKGYTFGSGTRLTVV.

The CDR3 DNA follows: TGTGCCAGCAGTCCCTCGGGATCCTCTATGGCCAAAAACATTCAGTACTTC. Residues: CASSPSGSSMAKNIQYF. The V and J genes are TRBV27 and TRBJ2-4, with a weak D call TRBD2 (5 bases). V was trimmed by 5 bases and J by 1 base, leaving 18 bases between them. The length of the CDR3 is 17 residues. Germline V gene lookup returns CDR1 MNHEY and CDR2 SMNVEV (reference sequence).

The rearrangement links TRBV19 to TRBJ1-2; the match to TRBD1 covers 8 bases. The ends lost 7 bases at V and 4 bases at J; junction bases unmatched: 11. This CDR3 has 15 residues. Per the germline V gene, CDR1 is LNHDA and CDR2 is SQIVND (reference sequence). In DNA, the CDR3 is TGTGCCAGTACTCCTTCACAGGGGGGGATCTATGGCTACACCTTC. Translating gives CASTPSQGGIYGYTF.

The chain recombines TRBV6-6 with TRBJ2-7; no firm D call. Germline values: CDR1 MNHNY, CDR2 SVGAGI (reference sequence). This CDR3 is 11 amino acids long. V was trimmed by 6 bases and J by 0 bases, leaving 3 bases between them. The CDR3 reads CASSNSYEQYF. CDR3 coding DNA: TGTGCCAGCAGCAACTCCTACGAGCAGTACTTC.

The chain couples TRBV20-1 to TRBJ2-1; TRBD2 agrees at 8 bases. Looked up from germline, CDR1 is DFQATT and CDR2 is SNEGSKA (reference sequence). The CDR3 sequence is 15 residues long. After removal of 3 bases from V and 7 bases from J, the junction contained 11 bases not matched to a gene. CDR3 residues: CSASTGTSPWNEQFF. The CDR3 bases are TGCAGTGCTAGTACCGGGACTAGTCCATGGAATGAGCAGTTCTTC.

The chain employs TRBV29-1 and TRBJ2-2; 10 bases map to TRBD2. The junction had 7 bases not matched to a gene; V was cut back by 7 bases and J by 2 bases. This CDR3 is built from 15 residues. The germline V gene encodes CDR1 SQVTM and CDR2 ANQGSEA. DNA for the CDR3: TGCAGCGGGAGAACTAGCGGGACCAACACCGGGGAGCTGTTTTTT. Translating it yields CSGRTSGTNTGELFF.

The chain uses TRBV2 and TRBJ2-7; 9 bases align to TRBD1. The germline CDR1 and CDR2 sequences are SNHLY and FYNNEI. There are 14 residues in the CDR3. Germline trimming cut 4 bases from V and 4 bases from J; bases unmatched to any gene: 5. The CDR3 sequence is CASSVETGGYEQYF. DNA of the CDR3: TGTGCCAGCAGTGTAGAGACAGGGGGATACGAGCAGTACTTC.

The rearrangement uses TRBV4-2 and TRBJ1-2; no definite D call. Germline V lookup: CDR1 LGHNA, CDR2 YNFKEQ. The ends were cut back, 1 base at V and 7 bases at J, with 7 bases in the middle. The CDR3 runs to 12 residues. CDR3 DNA: TGTGCCAGCAGCCAAGCGGGGATTGGCTACACCTTC. Encoded protein: CASSQAGIGYTF.

The chain uses TRBV7-3 and TRBJ1-1; TRBD1 matches at 8 bases. Losses at the gene ends were 3 bases for V and 0 bases for J; bases not matched to a gene: 6. Germline V gene data show CDR1 as SGHTA and CDR2 as FQGTGA. The CDR3 totals 16 residues. CDR3 sequence reads: CASSFGQGALNTEAFF. The CDR3 bases are TGTGCCAGCAGCTTTGGGCAGGGGGCGTTGAACACTGAAGCTTTCTTT.